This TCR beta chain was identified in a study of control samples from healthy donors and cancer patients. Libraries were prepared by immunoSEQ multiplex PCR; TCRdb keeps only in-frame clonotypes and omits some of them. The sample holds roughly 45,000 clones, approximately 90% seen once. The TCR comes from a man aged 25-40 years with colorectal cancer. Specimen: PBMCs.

CDR3 nucleotide sequence: TGTGCCACCAGTGATAGGGGGCAGGGGGCAGACACCGGGGAGCTGTTTTTT. Amino acids: CATSDRGQGADTGELFF. This rearrangement joins TRBV24-1 to TRBJ2-2; 8 nucleotides line up with TRBD1. Germline CDR1 reads KGHDR; CDR2 reads SFDVKD. The length of the CDR3 is 17 residues. V trimming: 3 bases; J trimming: 3 bases; junction bases outside the gene matches: 8.